This entry concerns a single TCR beta chain. The data were taken from a study of T-cell reconstitution after alpha-beta-depleted transplantation in children. V was pared by 4 bases and J by 3 bases, with 16 bases between. Germline V gives CDR1 MNHNS, CDR2 SASEGT. The length of the CDR3 is 16 residues. The library targeted TCRbeta and was prepared with unique molecular identifiers. In TCRdb, the PCR reads were re-called with MiXCR into one record per CDR3 protein. The sample lists roughly 200,000 distinct CDR3 sequences; approximately 6.8% were seen once. This sequence originates from a human donor who donated a stem cell graft to a child with Wiskott-Aldrich syndrome. The sample was PBMCs from the stem cell graft donor, taken from the stem cell graft. This sequence joins TRBV6-1 and TRBJ1-5; TRBD1 might be the D (6 bases). For the CDR3, the DNA is TGTGCCAGCAGTGTGACAGGAACCAATTTCAATCAGCCCCAGCATTTT. Its protein product is CASSVTGTNFNQPQHF.